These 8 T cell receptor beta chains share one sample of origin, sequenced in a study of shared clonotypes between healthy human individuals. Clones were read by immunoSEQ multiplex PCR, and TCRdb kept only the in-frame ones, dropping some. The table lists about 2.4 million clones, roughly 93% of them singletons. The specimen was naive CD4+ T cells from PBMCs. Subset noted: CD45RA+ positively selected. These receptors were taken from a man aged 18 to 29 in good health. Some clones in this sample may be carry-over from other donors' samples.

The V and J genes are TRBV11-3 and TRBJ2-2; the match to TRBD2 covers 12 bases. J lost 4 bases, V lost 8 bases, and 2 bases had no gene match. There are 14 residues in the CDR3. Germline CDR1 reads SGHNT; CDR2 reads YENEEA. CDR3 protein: CASGLAGPTGELFF. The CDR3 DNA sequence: TGTGCCAGCGGACTAGCGGGACCCACCGGGGAGCTGTTTTTT.

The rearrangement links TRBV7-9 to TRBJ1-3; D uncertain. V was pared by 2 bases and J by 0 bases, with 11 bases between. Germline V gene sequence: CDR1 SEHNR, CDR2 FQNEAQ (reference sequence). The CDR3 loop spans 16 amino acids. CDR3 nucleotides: TGTGCCAGCAGCTTATTCCGGAGCGACTCTGGAAACACCATATATTTT. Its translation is CASSLFRSDSGNTIYF.

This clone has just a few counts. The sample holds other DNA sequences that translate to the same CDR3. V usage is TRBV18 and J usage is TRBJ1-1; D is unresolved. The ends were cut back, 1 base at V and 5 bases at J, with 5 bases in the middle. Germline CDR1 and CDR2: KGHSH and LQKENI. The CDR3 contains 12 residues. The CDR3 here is CASSPLRTEAFF. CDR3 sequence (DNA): TGTGCCAGCTCACCACTTCGGACTGAAGCTTTCTTT.

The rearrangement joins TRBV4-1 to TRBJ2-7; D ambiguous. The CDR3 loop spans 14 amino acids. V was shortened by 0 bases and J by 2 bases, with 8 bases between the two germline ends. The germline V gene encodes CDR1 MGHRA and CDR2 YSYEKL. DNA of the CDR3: TGCGCCAGCAGCCAAGAGCAAGGCCCCTACGAGCAGTACTTC. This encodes CASSQEQGPYEQYF.

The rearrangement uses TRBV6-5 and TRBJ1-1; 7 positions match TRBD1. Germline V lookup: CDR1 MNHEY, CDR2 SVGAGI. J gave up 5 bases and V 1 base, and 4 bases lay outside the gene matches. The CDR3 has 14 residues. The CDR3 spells CASSYWPGGTEAFF. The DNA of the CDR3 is TGTGCCAGCAGTTACTGGCCAGGGGGAACTGAAGCTTTCTTT.

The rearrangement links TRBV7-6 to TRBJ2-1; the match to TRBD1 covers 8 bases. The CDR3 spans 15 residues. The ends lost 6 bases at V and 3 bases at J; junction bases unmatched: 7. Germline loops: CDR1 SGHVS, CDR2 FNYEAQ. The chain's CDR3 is CASSPGQGYYNEQFF. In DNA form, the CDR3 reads TGTGCCAGCAGTCCCGGACAGGGATACTACAATGAGCAGTTCTTC.

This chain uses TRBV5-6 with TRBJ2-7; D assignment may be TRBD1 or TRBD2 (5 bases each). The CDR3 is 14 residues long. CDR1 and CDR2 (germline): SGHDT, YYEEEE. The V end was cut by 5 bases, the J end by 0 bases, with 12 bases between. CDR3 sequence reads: CASRAGTDSYEQYF. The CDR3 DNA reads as TGTGCCAGCAGAGCCGGGACGGACTCCTACGAGCAGTACTTC.

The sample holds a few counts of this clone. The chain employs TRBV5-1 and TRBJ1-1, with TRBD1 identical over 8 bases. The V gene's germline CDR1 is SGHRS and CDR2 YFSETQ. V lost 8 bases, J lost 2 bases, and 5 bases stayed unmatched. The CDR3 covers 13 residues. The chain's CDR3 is CASRTGRNTEAFF. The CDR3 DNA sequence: TGCGCCAGTAGGACAGGGAGAAACACTGAAGCTTTCTTT.